This T cell receptor beta chain was captured by sequencing in a study of cytomegalovirus exposure and HLA in healthy donors. Study-wide background: In a previous analysis, 110 million or so unique TCR beta sequences were found from 150 million to 200 million T cells. Study-level findings and limits: No immune exposure information besides CMV serostatus was available. The authors listed about 170 TCR beta chains as cytomegalovirus-associated. Most subjects' HLA-A and HLA-B alleles were reportedly predicted from TCR beta sequences.

This clone has more than one count but fewer than ten. Its antigen remains unknown. The CDR3 consists of 12 residues. V lost 6 bases, J lost 6 bases, and 9 bases lay in between. CDR1 and CDR2 (germline): MNHEY, SVGAGI. The PCR ran on 60 Vbeta and 13 Jbeta primers. Profiling relied on immunoSEQ multiplex PCR, and the TCRdb table lists in-frame clones only, not all of them. The table includes about 82,000 clones, under 80% detected once. The material sequenced was PBMCs. The TCR comes from a human donor in good health. This chain uses TRBV6-5 with TRBJ1-5; possibly TRBD1 for D (5 bases). In DNA, the CDR3 is TGTGCCAGCAGCGGGGGAGGTCAGCCCCAGCATTTT. It translates to CASSGGGQPQHF.